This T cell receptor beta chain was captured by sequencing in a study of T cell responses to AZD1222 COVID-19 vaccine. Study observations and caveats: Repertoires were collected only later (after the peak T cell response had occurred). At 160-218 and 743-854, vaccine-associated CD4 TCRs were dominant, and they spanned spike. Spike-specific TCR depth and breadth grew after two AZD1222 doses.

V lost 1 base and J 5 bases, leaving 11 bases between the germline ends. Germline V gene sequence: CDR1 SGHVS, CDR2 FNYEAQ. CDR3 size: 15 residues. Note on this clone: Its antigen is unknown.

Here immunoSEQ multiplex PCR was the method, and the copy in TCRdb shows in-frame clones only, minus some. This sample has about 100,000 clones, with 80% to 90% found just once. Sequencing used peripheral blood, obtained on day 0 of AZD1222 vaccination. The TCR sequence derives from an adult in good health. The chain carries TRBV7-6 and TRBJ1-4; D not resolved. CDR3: CASSLEVPPNEKLFF. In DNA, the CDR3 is TGTGCCAGCAGCTTAGAAGTACCGCCAAATGAAAAACTGTTTTTT.